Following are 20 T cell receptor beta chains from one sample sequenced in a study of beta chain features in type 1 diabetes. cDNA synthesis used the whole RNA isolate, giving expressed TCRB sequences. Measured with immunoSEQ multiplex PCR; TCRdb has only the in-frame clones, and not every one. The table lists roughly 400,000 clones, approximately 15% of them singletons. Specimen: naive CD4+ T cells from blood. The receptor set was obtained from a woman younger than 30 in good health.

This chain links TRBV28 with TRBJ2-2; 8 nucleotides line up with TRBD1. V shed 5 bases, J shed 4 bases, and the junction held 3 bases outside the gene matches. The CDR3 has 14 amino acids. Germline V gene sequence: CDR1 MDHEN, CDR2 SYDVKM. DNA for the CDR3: TGTGCCAGCAGTGAGACAGGGGCCACCGGGGAGCTGTTTTTT. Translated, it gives CASSETGATGELFF.

CDR3 sequence (DNA): TGTGCCAGCAACCAATACCGGGACAGGGTGGAGAATGAGCAGTTCTTC. The encoded protein is CASNQYRDRVENEQFF. This chain links TRBV19 with TRBJ2-1; 9 nucleotides match TRBD1. The germline gives CDR1 LNHDA, CDR2 SQIVND (reference sequence). V lost 9 bases and J lost 7; bases outside the gene matches: 16. The CDR3 has 16 residues.

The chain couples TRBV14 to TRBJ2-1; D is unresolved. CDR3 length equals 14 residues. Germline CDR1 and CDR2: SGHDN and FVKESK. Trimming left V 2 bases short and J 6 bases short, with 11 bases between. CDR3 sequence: CASSQMSSSNEQFF. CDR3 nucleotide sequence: TGTGCCAGCAGCCAAATGTCCTCTTCCAATGAGCAGTTCTTC.

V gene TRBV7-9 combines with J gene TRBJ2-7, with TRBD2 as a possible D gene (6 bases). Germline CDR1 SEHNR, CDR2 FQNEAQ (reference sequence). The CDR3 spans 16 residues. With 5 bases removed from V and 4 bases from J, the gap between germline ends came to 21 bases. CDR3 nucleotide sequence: TGTGCCAGCAGCGGAATCGGAGGGACTTTAAATTACGAGCAGTACTTC. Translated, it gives CASSGIGGTLNYEQYF.

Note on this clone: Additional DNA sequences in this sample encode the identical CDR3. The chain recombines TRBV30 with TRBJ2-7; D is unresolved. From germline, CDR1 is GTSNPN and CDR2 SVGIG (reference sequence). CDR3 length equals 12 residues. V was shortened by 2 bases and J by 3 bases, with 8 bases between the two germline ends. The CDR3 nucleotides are TGTGCCTGGAGTCGAACGAGCTACGAGCAGTACTTC. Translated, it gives CAWSRTSYEQYF.

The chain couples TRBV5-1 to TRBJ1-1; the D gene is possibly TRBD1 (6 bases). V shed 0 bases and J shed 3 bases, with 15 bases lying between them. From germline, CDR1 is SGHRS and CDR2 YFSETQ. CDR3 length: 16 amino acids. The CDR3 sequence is CASSLVGGISDTEAFF. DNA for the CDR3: TGCGCCAGCAGCTTGGTAGGGGGTATCAGTGACACTGAAGCTTTCTTT.

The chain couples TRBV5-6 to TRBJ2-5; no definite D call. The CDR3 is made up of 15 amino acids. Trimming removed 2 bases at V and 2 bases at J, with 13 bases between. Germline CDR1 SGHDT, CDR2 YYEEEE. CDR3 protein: CASSFRRDAQETQYF. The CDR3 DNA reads TGTGCCAGCAGCTTTAGGAGAGACGCGCAAGAGACCCAGTACTTC.

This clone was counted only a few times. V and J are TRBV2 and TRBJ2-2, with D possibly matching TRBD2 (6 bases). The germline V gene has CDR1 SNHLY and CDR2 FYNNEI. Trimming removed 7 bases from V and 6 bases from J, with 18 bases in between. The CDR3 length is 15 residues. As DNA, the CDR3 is TGTGCCAGCACCATCCTCCCTGGAGGGTCCGGGGAGCTGTTTTTT. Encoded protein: CASTILPGGSGELFF.

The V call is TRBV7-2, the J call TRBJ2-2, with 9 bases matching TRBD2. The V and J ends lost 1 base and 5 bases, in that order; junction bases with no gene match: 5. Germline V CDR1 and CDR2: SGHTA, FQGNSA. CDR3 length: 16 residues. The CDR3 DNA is TGTGCCAGCAGCTTAGAGTTAGCGGGAGCAACCGGGGAGCTGTTTTTT. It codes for CASSLELAGATGELFF.

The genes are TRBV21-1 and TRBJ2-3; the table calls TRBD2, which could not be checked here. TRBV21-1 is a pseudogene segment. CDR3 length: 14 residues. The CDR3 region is CASSKVPVTDTQYF. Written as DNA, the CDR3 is TGTGCCAGCAGCAAAGTGCCGGTCACAGATACGCAGTATTTT.

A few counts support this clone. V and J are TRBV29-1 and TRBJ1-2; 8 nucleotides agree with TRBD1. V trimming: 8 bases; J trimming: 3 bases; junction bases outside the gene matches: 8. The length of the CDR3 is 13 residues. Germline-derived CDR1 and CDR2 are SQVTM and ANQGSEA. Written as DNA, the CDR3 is TGCAGCACCCGACAGGGGATTTACTATGGCTACACCTTC. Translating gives CSTRQGIYYGYTF. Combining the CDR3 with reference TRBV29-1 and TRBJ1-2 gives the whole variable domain SAVISQKPSRDICQRGTSLTIQCQVDSQVTMMFWYRQQPGQSLTLIATANQGSEATYESGFVIDKFPISRPNLTFSTLTVSNMSPEDSSIYLCSTRQGIYYGYTFGSGTRLTVV.

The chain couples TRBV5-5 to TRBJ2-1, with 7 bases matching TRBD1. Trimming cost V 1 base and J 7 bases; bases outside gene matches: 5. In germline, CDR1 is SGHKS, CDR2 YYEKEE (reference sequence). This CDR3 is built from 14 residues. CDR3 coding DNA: TGTGCCAGCAGCTTGCCCAACAGGGGAAATGAGCAGTTCTTC. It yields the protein CASSLPNRGNEQFF.

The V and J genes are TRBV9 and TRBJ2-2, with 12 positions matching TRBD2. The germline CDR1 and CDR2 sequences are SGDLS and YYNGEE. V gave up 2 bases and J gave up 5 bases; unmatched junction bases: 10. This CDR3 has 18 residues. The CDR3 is CASSVELAGGPKTGELFF. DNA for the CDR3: TGTGCCAGCAGCGTCGAGCTAGCGGGAGGGCCAAAAACCGGGGAGCTGTTTTTT.

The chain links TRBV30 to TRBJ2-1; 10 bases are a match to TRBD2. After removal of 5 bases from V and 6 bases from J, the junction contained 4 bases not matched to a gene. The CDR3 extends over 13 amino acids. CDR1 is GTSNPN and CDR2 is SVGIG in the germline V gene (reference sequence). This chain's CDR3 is CAWSGTSANEQFF. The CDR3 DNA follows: TGTGCCTGGTCCGGGACTAGCGCCAATGAGCAGTTCTTC.

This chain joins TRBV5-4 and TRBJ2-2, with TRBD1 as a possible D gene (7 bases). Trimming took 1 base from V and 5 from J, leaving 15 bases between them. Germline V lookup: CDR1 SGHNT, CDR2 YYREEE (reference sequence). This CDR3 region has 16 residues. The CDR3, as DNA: TGTGCCAGCAGCTTGCAGGACAGGAGGGAAACCGGGGAGCTGTTTTTT. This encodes CASSLQDRRETGELFF.

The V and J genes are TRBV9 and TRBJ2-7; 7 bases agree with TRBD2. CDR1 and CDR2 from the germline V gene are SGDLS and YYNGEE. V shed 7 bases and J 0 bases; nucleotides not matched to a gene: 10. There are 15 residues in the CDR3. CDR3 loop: CASGNGKRDSYEQYF. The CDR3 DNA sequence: TGTGCCAGCGGTAATGGGAAGCGGGACTCCTACGAGCAGTACTTC.

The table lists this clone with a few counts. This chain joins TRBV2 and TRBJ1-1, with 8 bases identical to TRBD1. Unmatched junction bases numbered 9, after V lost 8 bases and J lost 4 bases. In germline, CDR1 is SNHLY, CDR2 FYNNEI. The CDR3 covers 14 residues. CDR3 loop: CASGGQGRSTEAFF. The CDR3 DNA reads TGTGCCAGCGGAGGACAGGGTAGGAGCACTGAAGCTTTCTTT.

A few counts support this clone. The DNA of the CDR3 is TGCAGCGTTGCGACTAGCGGACGCTCCTACAATGAGCAGTTCTTC. Its translation is CSVATSGRSYNEQFF. V and J are TRBV29-1 and TRBJ2-1, with 9 bases matching TRBD2. The CDR3 sequence is 15 residues long. V lost 4 bases, J lost 0 bases, and 4 bases stayed unmatched. Germline-derived CDR1 and CDR2 are SQVTM and ANQGSEA.

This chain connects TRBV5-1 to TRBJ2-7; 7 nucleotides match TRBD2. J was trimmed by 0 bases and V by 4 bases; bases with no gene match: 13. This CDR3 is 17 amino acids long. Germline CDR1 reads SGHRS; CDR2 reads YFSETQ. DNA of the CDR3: TGCGCCAGCAGCGTCGAGATTAGCGGGCGCAGCTCCTACGAGCAGTACTTC. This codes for CASSVEISGRSSYEQYF. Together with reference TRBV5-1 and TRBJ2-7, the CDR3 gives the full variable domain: KAGVTQTPRYLIKTRGQQVTLSCSPISGHRSVSWYQQTPGQGLQFLFEYFSETQRNKGNFPGRFSGRQFSNSRSEMNVSTLELGDSALYLCASSVEISGRSSYEQYFGPGTRLTVT.

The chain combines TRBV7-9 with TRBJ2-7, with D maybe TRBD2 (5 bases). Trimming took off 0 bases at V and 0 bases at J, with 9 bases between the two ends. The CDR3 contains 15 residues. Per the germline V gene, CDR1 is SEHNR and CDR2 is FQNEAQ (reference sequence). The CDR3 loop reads CASSLAGALSYEQYF. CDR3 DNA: TGTGCCAGCAGCTTAGCGGGAGCTCTCTCCTACGAGCAGTACTTC.